The 8 T cell receptor beta chains presented below share a single source sample, sequenced in a study of OX40 agonist ivuxolimab in advanced cancers. TCRdb's copy holds only in-frame clones and misses some; the assay was immunoSEQ multiplex PCR. The sample yields tens of thousands of clones, 91% seen once. Sequencing was performed on CD4+ or CD8+ T cells sorted from blood, taken in a trial of the OX40 agonist ivuxolimab. All receptors come from an adult with an advanced solid tumor such as melanoma, head and neck, liver or kidney cancer.

V gene TRBV7-8 combines with J gene TRBJ2-5; weak D call: TRBD1 (7 bases). The assigned J gene may be wrong: the sequence end matches TRBJ2-7 better. This CDR3 has 17 residues. From germline, CDR1 is SGHVS and CDR2 FQNEAQ. The CDR3 DNA reads TGTGCCAGCAGCTTAGAAGCAGGGGGACTCCTCTCCTACGAGCAGTACTTC. It codes for CASSLEAGGLLSYEQYF.

This clone rates as large. The chain couples TRBV6-4 to TRBJ2-1; TRBD1 is a possible D gene (6 bases). Germline-derived CDR1 and CDR2 are MRHNA and SNTAGT. This CDR3 spans 15 amino acids. V lost 5 bases to trimming and J lost 1 base, with 12 bases between them. This CDR3 reads CASSSGVGSYNEQFF. CDR3 in DNA: TGTGCCAGCAGTTCAGGGGTAGGATCCTACAATGAGCAGTTCTTC.

The chain recombines TRBV13 with TRBJ2-3, with 10 positions matching TRBD2. This CDR3 region has 15 residues. The ends lost 4 bases at V and 6 bases at J; junction bases unmatched: 7. The germline CDR1 and CDR2 sequences are PRHDT and FYEKMQ (reference sequence). CDR3 nucleotides: TGTGCCAGCAGCTCCGTAGCGGGGGGCGGTGATACGCAGTATTTT. Translating gives CASSSVAGGGDTQYF.

This sequence joins TRBV4-3 and TRBJ2-7; D perhaps matches TRBD2 (7 bases). Trimming took 1 base from V and 2 from J, leaving 12 bases between them. Germline-derived CDR1 and CDR2 are LGHNA and YSLEER. The CDR3 totals 15 residues. The CDR3 region has the DNA TGCGCCAGCAGCCAAGTAAGGGGGGGCGCCTACGAGCAGTACTTC. The encoded protein is CASSQVRGGAYEQYF.

The V and J genes are TRBV6-6 and TRBJ2-1, with D perhaps TRBD1 (5 bases). With 2 bases removed from V and 7 bases from J, the gap between germline ends came to 9 bases. Germline V gene data show CDR1 as MNHNY and CDR2 as SVGAGI (reference sequence). The CDR3 length is 13 residues. The CDR3 DNA follows: TGTGCCAGCAGTTACGCGACAGTAAATGAGCAGTTCTTC. This translates into CASSYATVNEQFF.

The chain combines TRBV7-2 with TRBJ2-3; D call uncertain. CDR1 and CDR2 (germline): SGHTA, FQGNSA. Between the trimmed V and J ends, which lost 4 bases and 0 bases, there was a span of 11 bases. The CDR3 is 15 residues long. CDR3 nucleotide sequence: TGTGCCAGCAGCTCGATCGAGACTAGCACAGATACGCAGTATTTT. Protein product: CASSSIETSTDTQYF.

The rearrangement joins TRBV7-9 to TRBJ2-3; 12 bases map to TRBD1. CDR1 is SEHNR, CDR2 FQNEAQ, per germline (reference sequence). The CDR3 runs to 16 residues. V shed 3 bases and J 6 bases; nucleotides not matched to a gene: 7. The CDR3 region has the DNA TGTGCCAGCAGCTTCCTCGGGACAGGGGGCGTGGATACGCAGTATTTT. It encodes CASSFLGTGGVDTQYF.

The chain has TRBV30 and TRBJ2-7, with 10 bases lining up with TRBD1. Germline CDR1 and CDR2: GTSNPN and SVGIG (reference sequence). CDR3 length: 15 residues. After removal of 1 base from V and 3 bases from J, the junction contained 6 bases not matched to a gene. The CDR3 loop reads CAWSGNRDRGYEQYF. The CDR3 DNA reads TGTGCCTGGAGTGGAAACCGGGACAGGGGCTACGAGCAGTACTTC.